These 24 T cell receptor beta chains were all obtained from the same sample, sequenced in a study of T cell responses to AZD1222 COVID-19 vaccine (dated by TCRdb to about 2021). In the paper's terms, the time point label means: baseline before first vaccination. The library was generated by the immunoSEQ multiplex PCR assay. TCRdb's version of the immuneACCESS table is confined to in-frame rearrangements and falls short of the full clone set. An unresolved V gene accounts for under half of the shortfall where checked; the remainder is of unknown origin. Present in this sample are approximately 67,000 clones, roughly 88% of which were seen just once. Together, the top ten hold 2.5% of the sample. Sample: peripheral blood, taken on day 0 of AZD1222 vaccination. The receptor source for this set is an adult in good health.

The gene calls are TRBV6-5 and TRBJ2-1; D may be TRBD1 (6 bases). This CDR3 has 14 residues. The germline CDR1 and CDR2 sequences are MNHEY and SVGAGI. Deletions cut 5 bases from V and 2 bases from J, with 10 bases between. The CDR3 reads CASSRGSAYNEQFF. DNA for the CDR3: TGTGCCAGCAGTAGGGGGAGTGCCTACAATGAGCAGTTCTTC.

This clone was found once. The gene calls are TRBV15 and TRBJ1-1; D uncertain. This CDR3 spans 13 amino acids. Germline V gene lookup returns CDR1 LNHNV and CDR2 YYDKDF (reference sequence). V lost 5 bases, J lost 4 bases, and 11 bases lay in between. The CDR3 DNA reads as TGTGCCACCAGCCCAGCGACTGGCACTGAAGCTTTCTTT. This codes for CATSPATGTEAFF.

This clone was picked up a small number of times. CDR3 protein: CASSDRRGTNEKLFF. The CDR3 nucleotides read TGTGCCAGCAGTGACAGGAGAGGTACTAATGAAAAACTGTTTTTT. V usage is TRBV2 and J usage is TRBJ1-4; D unresolved. The V end was cut by 3 bases, the J end by 2 bases, with 10 bases between. This CDR3 comprises 15 residues. Germline CDR1 and CDR2: SNHLY and FYNNEI.

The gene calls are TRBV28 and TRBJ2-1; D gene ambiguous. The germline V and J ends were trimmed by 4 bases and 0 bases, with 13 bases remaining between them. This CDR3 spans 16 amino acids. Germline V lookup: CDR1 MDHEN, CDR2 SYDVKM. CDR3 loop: CASSSPQAVSYNEQFF. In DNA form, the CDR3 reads TGTGCCAGCAGTTCCCCGCAGGCGGTCTCCTACAATGAGCAGTTCTTC. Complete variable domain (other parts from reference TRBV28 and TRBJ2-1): DVKVTQSSRYLVKRTGEKVFLECVQDMDHENMFWYRQDPGLGLRLIYFSYDVKMKEKGDIPEGYSVSREKKERFSLILESASTNQTSMYLCASSSPQAVSYNEQFFGPGTRLTVL.

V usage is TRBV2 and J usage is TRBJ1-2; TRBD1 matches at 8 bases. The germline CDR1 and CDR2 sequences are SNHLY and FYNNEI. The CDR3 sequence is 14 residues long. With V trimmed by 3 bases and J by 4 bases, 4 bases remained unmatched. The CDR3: CASSDQGASYGYTF. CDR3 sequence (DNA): TGTGCCAGCAGTGATCAGGGGGCGAGCTATGGCTACACCTTC.

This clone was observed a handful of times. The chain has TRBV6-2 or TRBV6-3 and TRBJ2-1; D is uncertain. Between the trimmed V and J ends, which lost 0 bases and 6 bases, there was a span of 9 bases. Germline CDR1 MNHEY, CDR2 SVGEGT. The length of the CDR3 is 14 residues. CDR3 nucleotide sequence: TGTGCCAGCAGTTACTCGAAATTTGGCAATGAGCAGTTCTTC. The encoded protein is CASSYSKFGNEQFF.

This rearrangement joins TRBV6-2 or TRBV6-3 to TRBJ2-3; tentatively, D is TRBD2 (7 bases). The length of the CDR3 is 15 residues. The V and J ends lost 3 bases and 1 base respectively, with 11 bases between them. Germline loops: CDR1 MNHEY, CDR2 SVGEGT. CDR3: CASSYGGGRTDTQYF. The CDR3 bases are TGTGCCAGCAGTTATGGGGGGGGCCGCACAGATACGCAGTATTTT.

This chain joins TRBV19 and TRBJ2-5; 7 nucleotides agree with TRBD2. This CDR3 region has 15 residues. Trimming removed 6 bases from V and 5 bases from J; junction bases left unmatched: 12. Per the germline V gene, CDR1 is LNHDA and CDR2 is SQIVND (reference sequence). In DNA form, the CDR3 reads TGTGCCAGTAGGCTCACTAGCGATCTTGTGGAGACCCAGTACTTC. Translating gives CASRLTSDLVETQYF.

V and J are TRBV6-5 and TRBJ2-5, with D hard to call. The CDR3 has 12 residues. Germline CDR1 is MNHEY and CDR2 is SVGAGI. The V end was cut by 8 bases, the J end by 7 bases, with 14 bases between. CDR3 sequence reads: CASGLRAGTQYF. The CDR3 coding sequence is TGTGCCAGCGGCCTACGAGCAGGGACCCAGTACTTC.

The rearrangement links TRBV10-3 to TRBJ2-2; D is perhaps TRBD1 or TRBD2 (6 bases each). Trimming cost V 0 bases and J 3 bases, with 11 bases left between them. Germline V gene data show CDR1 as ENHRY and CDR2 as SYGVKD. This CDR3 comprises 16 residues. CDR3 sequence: CAISESRGPYTGELFF. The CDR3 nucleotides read TGTGCCATCAGTGAGTCTCGGGGGCCCTACACCGGGGAGCTGTTTTTT.

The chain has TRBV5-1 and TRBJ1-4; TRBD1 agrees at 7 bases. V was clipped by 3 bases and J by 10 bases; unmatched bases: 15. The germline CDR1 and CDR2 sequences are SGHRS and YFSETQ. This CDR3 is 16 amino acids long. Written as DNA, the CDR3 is TGCGCCAGCAGCTCGCAACCGGACAGGAGCCGAGGAAAACTGTTTTTT. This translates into CASSSQPDRSRGKLFF.

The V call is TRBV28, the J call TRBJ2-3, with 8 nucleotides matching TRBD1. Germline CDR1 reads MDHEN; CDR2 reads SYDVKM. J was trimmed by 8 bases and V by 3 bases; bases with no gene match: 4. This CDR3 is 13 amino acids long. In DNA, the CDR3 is TGTGCCAGCAGTTTGCTCACAGGGGGTACGCAGTATTTT. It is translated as CASSLLTGGTQYF.

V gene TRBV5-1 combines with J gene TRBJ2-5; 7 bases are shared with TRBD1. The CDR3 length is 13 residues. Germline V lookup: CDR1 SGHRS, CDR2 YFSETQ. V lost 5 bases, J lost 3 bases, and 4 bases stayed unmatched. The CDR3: CASRRTGEETQYF. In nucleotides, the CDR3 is TGCGCCAGCAGAAGGACAGGTGAAGAGACCCAGTACTTC.

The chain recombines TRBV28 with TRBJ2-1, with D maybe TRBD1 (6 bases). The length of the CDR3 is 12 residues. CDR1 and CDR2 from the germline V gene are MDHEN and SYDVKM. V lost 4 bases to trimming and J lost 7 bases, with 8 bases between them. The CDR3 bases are TGTGCCAGCAGTTCAACAGGGAATGAGCAGTTCTTC. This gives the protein CASSSTGNEQFF. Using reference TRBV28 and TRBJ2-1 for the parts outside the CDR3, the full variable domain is DVKVTQSSRYLVKRTGEKVFLECVQDMDHENMFWYRQDPGLGLRLIYFSYDVKMKEKGDIPEGYSVSREKKERFSLILESASTNQTSMYLCASSSTGNEQFFGPGTRLTVL.

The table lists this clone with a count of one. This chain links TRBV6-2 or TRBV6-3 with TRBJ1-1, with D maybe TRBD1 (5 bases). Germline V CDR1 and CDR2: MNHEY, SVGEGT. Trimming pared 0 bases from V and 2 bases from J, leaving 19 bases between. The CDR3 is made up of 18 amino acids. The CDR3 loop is CASSYSKLPGRQNTEAFF. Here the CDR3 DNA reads TGTGCCAGCAGTTACTCGAAACTACCGGGACGTCAAAACACTGAAGCTTTCTTT.

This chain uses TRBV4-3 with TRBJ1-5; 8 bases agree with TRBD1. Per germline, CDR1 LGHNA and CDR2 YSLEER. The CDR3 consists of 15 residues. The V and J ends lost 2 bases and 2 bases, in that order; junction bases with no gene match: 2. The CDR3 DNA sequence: TGCGCCAGCAGCCAACAGACAGGGGGCAATCAGCCCCAGCATTTT. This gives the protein CASSQQTGGNQPQHF.

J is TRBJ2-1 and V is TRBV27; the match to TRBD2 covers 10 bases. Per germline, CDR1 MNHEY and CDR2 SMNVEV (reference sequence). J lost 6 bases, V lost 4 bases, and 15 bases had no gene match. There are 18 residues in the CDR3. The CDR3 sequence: CASSSIAGGPTLINEQFF. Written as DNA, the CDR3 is TGTGCCAGCAGTTCGATAGCGGGGGGACCAACGCTTATCAATGAGCAGTTCTTC.

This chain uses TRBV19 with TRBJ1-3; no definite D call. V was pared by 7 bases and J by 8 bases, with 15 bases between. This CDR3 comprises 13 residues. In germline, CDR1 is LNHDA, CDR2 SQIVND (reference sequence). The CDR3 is CASMRTNMDTIYF. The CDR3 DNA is TGTGCCAGTATGAGGACGAATATGGACACCATATATTTT.

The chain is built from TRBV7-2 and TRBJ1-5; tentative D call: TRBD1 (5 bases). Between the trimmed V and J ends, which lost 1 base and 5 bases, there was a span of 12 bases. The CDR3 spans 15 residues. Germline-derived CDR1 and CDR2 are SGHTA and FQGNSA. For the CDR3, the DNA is TGTGCCAGCAGCTTAGGCGGAGGGGTGGATCAGCCCCAGCATTTT. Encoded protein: CASSLGGGVDQPQHF.

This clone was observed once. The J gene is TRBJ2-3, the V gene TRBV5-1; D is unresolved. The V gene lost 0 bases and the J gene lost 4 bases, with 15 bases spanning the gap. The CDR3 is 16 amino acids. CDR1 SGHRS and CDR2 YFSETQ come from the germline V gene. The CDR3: CASSLESPGEADTQYF. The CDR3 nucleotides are TGCGCCAGCAGCTTGGAATCTCCAGGAGAGGCAGATACGCAGTATTTT.

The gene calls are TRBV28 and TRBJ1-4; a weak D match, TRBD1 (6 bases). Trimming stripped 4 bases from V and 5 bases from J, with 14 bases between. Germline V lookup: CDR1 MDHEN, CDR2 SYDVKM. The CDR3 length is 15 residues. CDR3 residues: CASSSGAGENEKLFF. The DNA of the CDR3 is TGTGCCAGCAGTTCCGGAGCAGGGGAAAATGAAAAACTGTTTTTT. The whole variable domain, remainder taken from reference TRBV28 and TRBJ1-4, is DVKVTQSSRYLVKRTGEKVFLECVQDMDHENMFWYRQDPGLGLRLIYFSYDVKMKEKGDIPEGYSVSREKKERFSLILESASTNQTSMYLCASSSGAGENEKLFFGSGTQLSVL.

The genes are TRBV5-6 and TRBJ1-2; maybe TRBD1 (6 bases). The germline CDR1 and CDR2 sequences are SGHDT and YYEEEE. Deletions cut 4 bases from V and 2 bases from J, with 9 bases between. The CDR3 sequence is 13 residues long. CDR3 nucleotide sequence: TGTGCCAGCAGCGTGAGGGGGAACTATGGCTACACCTTC. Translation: CASSVRGNYGYTF.

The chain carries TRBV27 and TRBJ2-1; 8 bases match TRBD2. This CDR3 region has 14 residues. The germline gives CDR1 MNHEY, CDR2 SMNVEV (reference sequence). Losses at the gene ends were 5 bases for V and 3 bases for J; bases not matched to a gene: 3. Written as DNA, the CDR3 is TGTGCCAGCAGTCCTCGGGAGGGCTACAATGAGCAGTTCTTC. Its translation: CASSPREGYNEQFF.

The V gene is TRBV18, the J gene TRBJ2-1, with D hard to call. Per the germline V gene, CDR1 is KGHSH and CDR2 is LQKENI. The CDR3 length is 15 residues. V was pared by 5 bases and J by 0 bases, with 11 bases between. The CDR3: CASSASQSSYNEQFF. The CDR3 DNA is TGTGCCAGCTCAGCATCGCAGAGCTCCTACAATGAGCAGTTCTTC.